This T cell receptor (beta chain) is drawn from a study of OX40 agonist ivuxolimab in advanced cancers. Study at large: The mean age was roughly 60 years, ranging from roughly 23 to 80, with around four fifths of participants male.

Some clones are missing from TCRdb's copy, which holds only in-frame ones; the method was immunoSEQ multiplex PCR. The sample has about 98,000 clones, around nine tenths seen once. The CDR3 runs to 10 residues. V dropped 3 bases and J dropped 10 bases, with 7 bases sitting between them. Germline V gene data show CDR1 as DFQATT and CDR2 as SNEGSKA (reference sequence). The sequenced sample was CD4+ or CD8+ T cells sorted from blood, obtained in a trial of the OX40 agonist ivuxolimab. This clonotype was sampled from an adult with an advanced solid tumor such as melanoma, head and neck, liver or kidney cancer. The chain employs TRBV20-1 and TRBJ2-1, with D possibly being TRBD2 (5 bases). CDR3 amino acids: CSARPGEQFF. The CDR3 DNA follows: TGCAGTGCTAGGCCGGGGGAGCAGTTCTTC.